The 14 T cell receptor beta chains given below trace back to one sample, sequenced in a study of CXCR3-negative and CXCR3-positive naive CD8 T cells. The method, 5' RACE with UMI labels, was used to prepare the TRB cDNA libraries. TCRdb re-called the 5' RACE reads; every CDR3 protein appears as one record, without DNA. This repertoire includes 100,000 to 150,000 distinct CDR3 sequences. Input material: naive CXCR3- CD8+ T cells from blood. Subset noted: CD45RO-CCR7+CD27+CD95- naive CD8+ T cells lacking CXCR3 (TNR3-). All receptors derive from a human donor in good health. Some clones in this sample may be carry-over from other donors' samples.

V and J are TRBV3-1 and TRBJ2-3. This CDR3 contains 15 residues. CDR1 is LGHDT and CDR2 is YNNKEL in the germline V gene (reference sequence). The CDR3 loop is CASSQEWFHPDTQYF.

This chain uses TRBV4-1 with TRBJ2-1; TCRdb outputs TRBD2, but without DNA this stays unchecked. This CDR3 comprises 13 residues. The V gene's germline CDR1 is MGHRA and CDR2 YSYEKL. CDR3 sequence: CASSQGLASEQFF.

J is TRBJ1-2 and V is TRBV28. Germline V lookup: CDR1 MDHEN, CDR2 SYDVKM. CDR3 length: 11 residues. CDR3 protein: CASSLAVGYTF.

V and J are TRBV7-9 and TRBJ2-7. The CDR3 extends over 13 amino acids. Germline loops: CDR1 SEHNR, CDR2 FQNEAQ (reference sequence). CDR3 protein: CASSLVGYYEQYF.

The J gene is TRBJ2-1, the V gene TRBV20-1; TCRdb's assignment of TRBD2 cannot be checked, as there is no DNA. This CDR3 is 19 amino acids long. CDR1 and CDR2 from the germline V gene are DFQATT and SNEGSKA (reference sequence). The CDR3: CSAAMTGTRARLSYNEQFF.

The chain couples TRBV29-1 to TRBJ2-3; TCRdb gives TRBD1 as the D gene, but with no DNA this cannot be confirmed. The CDR3 covers 14 residues. Germline values: CDR1 SQVTM, CDR2 ANQGSEA. CDR3 sequence: CSALTARSTDTQYF.

This chain links TRBV7-8 with TRBJ2-5; TCRdb proposes TRBD1, but this gene call is untestable without DNA. CDR1 SGHVS and CDR2 FQNEAQ come from the germline V gene. This CDR3 has 16 amino acids. The CDR3 sequence: CASSPWTGARQETQYF.

This sequence joins TRBV11-3 and TRBJ2-2. The CDR3 has 13 residues. Germline-derived CDR1 and CDR2 are SGHNT and YENEEA. The chain's CDR3 is CASSNGVAGELFF. The full variable domain, its missing parts supplied by reference TRBV11-3 and TRBJ2-2, is EAGVVQSPRYKIIEKKQPVAFWCNPISGHNTLYWYLQNLGQGPELLIRYENEEAVDDSQLPKDRFSAERLKGVDSTLKIQPAELGDSAVYLCASSNGVAGELFFGEGSRLTVL.

The chain joins TRBV6-5 to TRBJ2-7. The germline V gene has CDR1 MNHEY and CDR2 SVGAGI. The CDR3 is 14 residues long. Here the CDR3 reads CASSYPGRSYEQYF.

The chain joins TRBV7-2 to TRBJ2-4; the D call from TCRdb, TRBD1, cannot be confirmed without DNA. Germline V gene data show CDR1 as SGHTA and CDR2 as FQGNSA. The length of the CDR3 is 15 residues. CDR3 residues: CASSRNGAVKNIQYF.

This sequence joins TRBV10-3 and TRBJ2-3. Germline CDR1 reads ENHRY; CDR2 reads SYGVKD. The CDR3 is 14 amino acids. CDR3 sequence reads: CAISESPTADTQYF.

The rearrangement joins TRBV9 to TRBJ2-1; TCRdb picks TRBD1, but there is no DNA to check that call. The CDR3 extends over 19 amino acids. Germline V gene lookup returns CDR1 SGDLS and CDR2 YYNGEE. The CDR3 loop reads CASSVPTGQGPHSYNEQFF.

The gene calls are TRBV4-1 and TRBJ1-3. The germline CDR1 and CDR2 sequences are MGHRA and YSYEKL. CDR3 length: 15 amino acids. The CDR3 protein is CASSQDPSSGNTIYF.

V is TRBV20-1 and J is TRBJ2-7. Germline assignment: CDR1 DFQATT and CDR2 SNEGSKA (reference sequence). CDR3 length: 11 residues. The CDR3 here is CSAMWGYEQYF.